The 19 T cell receptor beta chains below were found in one sample sequenced in a study of T cell repertoires in cytomegalovirus infection. TCRdb re-called the reads with MiXCR, one entry per CDR3 protein. The table has around 530,000 distinct CDR3 sequences, 26% seen once. The sample taken for sequencing was PBMCs. The receptors originated from a human donor in good health (CMV status not recorded). Some clones in this sample may be carry-over from other donors' samples.

This chain connects TRBV12-5 to TRBJ1-4; perhaps TRBD1 as D (5 bases). The ends were cut back, 1 base at V and 6 bases at J, with 12 bases in the middle. The CDR3 is made up of 15 amino acids. Per germline, CDR1 LGHNT and CDR2 FRNRAP. The CDR3 DNA follows: TGTGCTAGTGGTTTGGGGTCCAGGGTGGATGAAAAACTGTTTTTT. Protein: CASGLGSRVDEKLFF.

This clonotype was observed a handful of times. The V gene is TRBV7-2, the J gene TRBJ2-1; 15 bases are a match to TRBD2. The CDR3 runs 19 residues. Losses at the gene ends were 3 bases for V and 3 bases for J; bases not matched to a gene: 9. The germline V gene encodes CDR1 SGHTA and CDR2 FQGNSA. CDR3 loop: CASSLPGLAGGPLYNEQFF. For the CDR3, the DNA is TGTGCCAGCAGCTTGCCGGGACTAGCGGGAGGACCCCTCTACAATGAGCAGTTCTTC.

The chain recombines TRBV7-8 with TRBJ2-1; D is unresolved. Trimming removed 1 base at V and 9 bases at J, with 7 bases between. CDR1 and CDR2 (germline): SGHVS, FQNEAQ. The CDR3 loop spans 12 amino acids. The CDR3 region is CASSLESVEQFF. CDR3 in DNA: TGTGCCAGCAGCTTAGAGAGCGTTGAGCAGTTCTTC.

This clonotype was observed at least ten times. The V gene is TRBV7-2, the J gene TRBJ2-7; no definite D call. CDR1 is SGHTA and CDR2 is FQGNSA in the germline V gene. This CDR3 region has 13 residues. Trimming pared 5 bases from V and 2 bases from J, leaving 10 bases between. Written as DNA, the CDR3 is TGTGCCAGCAGCCCGCAGCAGGCCTACGAGCAGTACTTC. Translation: CASSPQQAYEQYF. The variable domain in full, completed from reference TRBV7-2 and TRBJ2-7, reads GAGVSQSPSNKVTEKGKDVELRCDPISGHTALYWYRQSLGQGLEFLIYFQGNSAPDKSGLPSDRFSAERTGGSVSTLTIQRTQQEDSAVYLCASSPQQAYEQYFGPGTRLTVT.

The sample holds many counts of this clonotype. V and J are TRBV7-2 and TRBJ2-5; 8 positions agree with TRBD2. Germline V lookup: CDR1 SGHTA, CDR2 FQGNSA. V dropped 1 base and J dropped 3; count of bases not matched to a gene: 4. This CDR3 spans 15 amino acids. The CDR3 DNA follows: TGTGCCAGCAGCTTAGTTCATAGCGGGAAAGAGACCCAGTACTTC. Amino acid sequence: CASSLVHSGKETQYF.

This clonotype was observed many times. This rearrangement joins TRBV5-4 to TRBJ2-7; 11 nucleotides match TRBD1. Germline-derived CDR1 and CDR2 are SGHNT and YYREEE (reference sequence). CDR3 size: 15 residues. The trim removed 5 bases at V and 3 bases at J, leaving 7 bases unmatched. The chain's CDR3 is CASSLGTGGIYEQYV. The CDR3 DNA follows: TGTGCCAGCAGTCTCGGGACAGGGGGAATCTACGAGCAGTACGTC.

The rearrangement links TRBV20-1 to TRBJ2-1, with 11 bases matching TRBD2. The CDR3 consists of 13 residues. The germline V gene has CDR1 DFQATT and CDR2 SNEGSKA (reference sequence). The V and J ends lost 3 bases and 7 bases, in that order; junction bases with no gene match: 2. The CDR3 DNA follows: TGCAGTGCTAGGACTAGCGGGATGAATGAGCAGTTCTTC. Translation: CSARTSGMNEQFF.

This clonotype was found many times. The chain combines TRBV4-1 with TRBJ1-6; D might be TRBD1 (6 bases). There are 16 residues in the CDR3. Germline V gene sequence: CDR1 MGHRA, CDR2 YSYEKL. The V and J ends lost 1 base and 6 bases respectively, with 13 bases between them. The CDR3 spells CASSQVGGRTNSPLHF. In nucleotides, the CDR3 is TGCGCCAGCAGCCAAGTTGGGGGGCGGACTAATTCACCCCTCCACTTT.

This clonotype was seen only a few times. The V and J genes are TRBV4-1 and TRBJ2-2; a weak D match, TRBD2 (6 bases). Trimming shortened V by 4 bases and J by 6 bases, and 15 bases separated the two germline ends. The CDR3 covers 15 residues. The germline CDR1 and CDR2 sequences are MGHRA and YSYEKL. The CDR3 protein is CASSPSGAVAGELFF. The CDR3 nucleotides are TGCGCCAGCAGCCCGTCGGGAGCGGTAGCCGGGGAGCTGTTTTTT.

This clonotype has at least ten counts. This chain connects TRBV7-8 to TRBJ2-2; 13 bases agree with TRBD2. The CDR3 is 19 amino acids. Trimming removed 6 bases from V and 0 bases from J; junction bases left unmatched: 10. CDR1 and CDR2 from the germline V gene are SGHVS and FQNEAQ. The CDR3 DNA is TGTGCCAGCAGTCGTCCGGGACTAGCGGGGATGGCGAACACCGGGGAGCTGTTTTTT. Translating gives CASSRPGLAGMANTGELFF.

This chain connects TRBV4-2 to TRBJ2-7; the D gene is possibly TRBD2 (6 bases). V was shortened by 3 bases and J by 0 bases, with 12 bases between the two germline ends. Germline V lookup: CDR1 LGHNA, CDR2 YNFKEQ. This CDR3 is 15 amino acids long. CDR3 sequence (DNA): TGTGCCAGCAGCCACCTTAGCGGAAGCTCCTACGAGCAGTACTTC. This gives the protein CASSHLSGSSYEQYF.

This clonotype was detected once. The J gene is TRBJ2-7, the V gene TRBV6-6, with unresolved D. CDR1 MNHNY and CDR2 SVGAGI come from the germline V gene (reference sequence). V gave up 7 bases and J gave up 5 bases, with 12 bases separating them. This CDR3 is built from 12 residues. In DNA form, the CDR3 reads TGTGCCAGCAAGCAGCTACCCCACGAGCAGTACTTC. The encoded protein is CASKQLPHEQYF.

This clonotype came up a few times. This chain links TRBV5-1 with TRBJ1-4; D is ambiguous. This CDR3 spans 15 amino acids. Trimming removed 0 bases at V and 7 bases at J, with 13 bases between. Germline lookup yields CDR1 SGHRS and CDR2 YFSETQ. The DNA of the CDR3 is TGCGCCAGCAGCTTGGGGACGCTTGGGAGTGAAAAACTGTTTTTT. Its translation is CASSLGTLGSEKLFF.

The CDR3 loop reads CAWSVLGEQFF. The CDR3 nucleotides are TGTGCCTGGAGTGTACTGGGCGAGCAGTTCTTC. The chain carries TRBV30 and TRBJ2-1, with no clear D. This CDR3 contains 11 residues. V was shortened by 0 bases and J by 10 bases, with 7 bases between the two germline ends. The germline V gene has CDR1 GTSNPN and CDR2 SVGIG (reference sequence).

The V call is TRBV10-3, the J call TRBJ2-1; TRBD1 aligns across 9 bases. The ends lost 6 bases at V and 7 bases at J; junction bases unmatched: 7. This CDR3 comprises 14 residues. CDR1 ENHRY and CDR2 SYGVKD come from the germline V gene. This CDR3 is CAISEGQGRNEQFF. The CDR3 region has the DNA TGTGCCATCAGCGAGGGACAGGGTAGGAATGAGCAGTTCTTC.

The chain uses TRBV20-1 and TRBJ1-2, with D perhaps matching TRBD1 (6 bases). The ends were cut back, 1 base at V and 8 bases at J, with 14 bases in the middle. In germline, CDR1 is DFQATT, CDR2 SNEGSKA (reference sequence). CDR3 size: 13 residues. CDR3: CSARVGRGEGYTF. CDR3 nucleotides: TGCAGTGCTAGAGTAGGCAGGGGAGAGGGCTACACCTTC.

This clonotype has just a few counts. The V gene is TRBV20-1, the J gene TRBJ2-7; TRBD2 agrees at 7 bases. Unmatched junction bases numbered 10, after V lost 0 bases and J lost 5 bases. Germline V gene data show CDR1 as DFQATT and CDR2 as SNEGSKA (reference sequence). The CDR3 is made up of 15 amino acids. The CDR3 spells CSARDVRGRADEQYF. The CDR3 nucleotides are TGCAGTGCTAGAGATGTTAGAGGGAGGGCCGACGAGCAGTACTTC.

The CDR3 DNA follows: TGTGCCAGCAGCTTAGTGGGGGCGGGCTTTCATGAGCAGTTCTTC. Protein product: CASSLVGAGFHEQFF. The chain is built from TRBV7-9 and TRBJ2-1, with D possibly being TRBD1 (6 bases). CDR3 length: 15 residues. The germline V and J ends were trimmed by 1 base and 8 bases, with 15 bases remaining between them. CDR1 is SEHNR and CDR2 is FQNEAQ in the germline V gene (reference sequence).

This clonotype was found many times. This chain links TRBV7-8 with TRBJ2-1; perhaps D is TRBD1 or TRBD2 (5 bases each). Trimming took off 4 bases at V and 6 bases at J, with 16 bases between the two ends. This CDR3 is 15 amino acids long. Looked up from germline, CDR1 is SGHVS and CDR2 is FQNEAQ. CDR3 amino acids: CASSSQSGGANEQFF. The DNA of the CDR3 is TGTGCCAGCAGCTCTCAGAGTGGGGGAGCCAATGAGCAGTTCTTC.